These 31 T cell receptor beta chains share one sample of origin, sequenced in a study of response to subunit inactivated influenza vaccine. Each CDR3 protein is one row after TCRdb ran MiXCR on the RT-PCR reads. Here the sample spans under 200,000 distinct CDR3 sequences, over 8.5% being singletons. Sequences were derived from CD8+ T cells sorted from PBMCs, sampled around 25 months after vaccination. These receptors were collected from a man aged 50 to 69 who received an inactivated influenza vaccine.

This chain's CDR3 is CASSSTPLTGGSYEQYF. As DNA, the CDR3 is TGTGCCAGCAGCTCAACACCCTTGACAGGGGGCTCCTACGAGCAGTACTTC. The rearrangement joins TRBV7-9 to TRBJ2-7; 9 nucleotides line up with TRBD1. The CDR3 is 17 residues long. V lost 4 bases, J lost 0 bases, and 10 bases stayed unmatched. Germline V gene sequence: CDR1 SEHNR, CDR2 FQNEAQ (reference sequence).

CDR3 in amino acids: CSARYSNQPQHF. The CDR3 DNA sequence: TGCAGTGCCCGATATAGCAATCAGCCCCAGCATTTT. The V call is TRBV20-1, the J call TRBJ1-5, with D unresolved. V was cut by 6 bases and J by 0 bases, with 6 bases left in between. CDR3 length: 12 amino acids. Per the germline V gene, CDR1 is DFQATT and CDR2 is SNEGSKA (reference sequence).

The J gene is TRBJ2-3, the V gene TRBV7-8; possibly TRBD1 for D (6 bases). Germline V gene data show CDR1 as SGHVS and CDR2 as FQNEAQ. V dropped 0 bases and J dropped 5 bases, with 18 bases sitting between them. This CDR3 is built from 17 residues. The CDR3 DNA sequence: TGTGCCAGCAGCTTAGCGCTGGTATGGGGGCCAGGAGATACGCAGTATTTT. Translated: CASSLALVWGPGDTQYF.

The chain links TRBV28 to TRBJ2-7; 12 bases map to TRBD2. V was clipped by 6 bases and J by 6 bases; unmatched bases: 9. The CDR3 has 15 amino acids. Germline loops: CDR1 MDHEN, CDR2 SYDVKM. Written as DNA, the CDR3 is TGTGCCAGCAGGATAGGGACTAGCGGGTGGGGCGAGCAGTACTTC. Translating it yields CASRIGTSGWGEQYF.

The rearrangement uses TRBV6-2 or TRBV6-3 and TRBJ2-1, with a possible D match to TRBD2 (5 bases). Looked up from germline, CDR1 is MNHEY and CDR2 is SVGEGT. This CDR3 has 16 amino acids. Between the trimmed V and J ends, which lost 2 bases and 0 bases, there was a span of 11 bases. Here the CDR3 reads CASSYPAGSSYNEQFF. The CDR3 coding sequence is TGTGCCAGCAGTTACCCGGCGGGCAGCTCCTACAATGAGCAGTTCTTC.

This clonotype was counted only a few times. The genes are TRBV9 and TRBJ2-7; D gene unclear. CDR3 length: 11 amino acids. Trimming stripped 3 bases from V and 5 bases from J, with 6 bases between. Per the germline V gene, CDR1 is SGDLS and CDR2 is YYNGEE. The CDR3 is CASSDGDEQYF. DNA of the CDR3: TGTGCCAGCAGCGATGGCGACGAGCAGTACTTC.

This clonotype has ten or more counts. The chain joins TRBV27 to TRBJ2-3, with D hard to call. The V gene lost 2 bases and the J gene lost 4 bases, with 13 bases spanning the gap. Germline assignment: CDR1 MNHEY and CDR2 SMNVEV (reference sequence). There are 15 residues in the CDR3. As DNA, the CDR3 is TGTGCCAGCAGTTTAATCGATGCCTACTCAGATACGCAGTATTTT. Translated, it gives CASSLIDAYSDTQYF.

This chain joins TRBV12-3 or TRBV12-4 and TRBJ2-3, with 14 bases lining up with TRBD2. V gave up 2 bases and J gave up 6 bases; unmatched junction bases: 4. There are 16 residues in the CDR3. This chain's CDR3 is CASSLLRTSGRDTQYF. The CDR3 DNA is TGTGCCAGCAGTTTATTAAGGACTAGCGGGAGGGATACGCAGTATTTT.

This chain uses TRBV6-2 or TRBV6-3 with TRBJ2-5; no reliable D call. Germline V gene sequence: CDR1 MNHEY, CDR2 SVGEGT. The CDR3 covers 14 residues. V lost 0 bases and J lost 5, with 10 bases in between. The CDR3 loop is CASSYSLGAETQYF. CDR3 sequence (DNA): TGTGCCAGCAGTTACTCCCTGGGCGCGGAGACCCAGTACTTC.

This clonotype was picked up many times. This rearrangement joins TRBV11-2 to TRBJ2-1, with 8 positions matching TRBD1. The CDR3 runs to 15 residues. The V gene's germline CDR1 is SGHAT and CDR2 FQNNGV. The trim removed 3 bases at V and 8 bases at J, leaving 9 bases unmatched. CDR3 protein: CASSFPDRVGDEQFF. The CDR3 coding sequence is TGTGCCAGCAGCTTTCCGGACAGGGTGGGCGATGAGCAGTTCTTC.

DNA of the CDR3: TGTGCCAGTAGTACATACAGAGACACAGATACGCAGTATTTT. Its translation: CASSTYRDTDTQYF. The chain recombines TRBV19 with TRBJ2-3; the D is unclear. Trimming stripped 4 bases from V and 2 bases from J, with 10 bases between. CDR1 is LNHDA and CDR2 is SQIVND in the germline V gene (reference sequence). The CDR3 is 14 amino acids.

The CDR3 sequence is CASSHGTSTDTQYF. The DNA for the CDR3 is TGTGCCAGCAGCCACGGAACTAGCACAGATACGCAGTATTTT. The chain couples TRBV3-1 to TRBJ2-3; no definite D call. Per the germline V gene, CDR1 is LGHDT and CDR2 is YNNKEL (reference sequence). V was trimmed by 3 bases and J by 0 bases, leaving 7 bases between them. The CDR3 runs to 14 residues.

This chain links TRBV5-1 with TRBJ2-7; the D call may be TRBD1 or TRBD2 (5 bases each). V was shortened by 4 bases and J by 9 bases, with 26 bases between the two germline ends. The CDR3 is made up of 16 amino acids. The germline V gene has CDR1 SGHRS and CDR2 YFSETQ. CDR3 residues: CASSLGTGSSSLGQYF. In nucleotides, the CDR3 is TGCGCCAGCAGCCTCGGGACCGGGTCCTCCTCTTTGGGGCAGTACTTC.

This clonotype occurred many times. CDR3 in DNA: TGTGCCAGCAGCTCTACTAGCGGGAGAGGTAATGAGCAGTTCTTC. Translated: CASSSTSGRGNEQFF. This sequence joins TRBV12-3 or TRBV12-4 and TRBJ2-1, with 11 bases identical to TRBD2. V dropped 6 bases and J dropped 7; count of bases not matched to a gene: 8. CDR3 length: 15 residues.

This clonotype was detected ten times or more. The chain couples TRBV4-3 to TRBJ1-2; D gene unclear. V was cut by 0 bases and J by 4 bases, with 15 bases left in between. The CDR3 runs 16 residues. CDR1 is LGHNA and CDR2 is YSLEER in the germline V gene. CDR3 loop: CASSQDRWAVSYGYTF. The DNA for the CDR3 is TGCGCCAGCAGCCAAGATCGATGGGCAGTAAGCTATGGCTACACCTTC.

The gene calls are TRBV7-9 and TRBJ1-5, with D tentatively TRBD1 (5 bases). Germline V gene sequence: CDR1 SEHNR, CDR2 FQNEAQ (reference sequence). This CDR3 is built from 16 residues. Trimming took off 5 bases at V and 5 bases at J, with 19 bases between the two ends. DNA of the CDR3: TGTGCCAGCAGCCACCCGGGGCCCGGAGAGGATCAGCCCCAGCATTTT. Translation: CASSHPGPGEDQPQHF.

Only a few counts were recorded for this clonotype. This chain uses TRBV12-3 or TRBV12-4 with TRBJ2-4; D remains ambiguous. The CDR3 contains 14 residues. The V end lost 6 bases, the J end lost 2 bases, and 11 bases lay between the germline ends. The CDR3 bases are TGTGCCAGCAGCCCCATTGGGTCCAAAAACATTCAGTACTTC. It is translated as CASSPIGSKNIQYF.

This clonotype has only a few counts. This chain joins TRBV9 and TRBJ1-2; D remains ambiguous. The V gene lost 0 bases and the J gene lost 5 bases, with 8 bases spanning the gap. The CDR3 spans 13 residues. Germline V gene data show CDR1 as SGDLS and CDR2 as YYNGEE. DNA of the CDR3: TGTGCCAGCAGCGTAGCTGGTACATATGGCTACACCTTC. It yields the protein CASSVAGTYGYTF.

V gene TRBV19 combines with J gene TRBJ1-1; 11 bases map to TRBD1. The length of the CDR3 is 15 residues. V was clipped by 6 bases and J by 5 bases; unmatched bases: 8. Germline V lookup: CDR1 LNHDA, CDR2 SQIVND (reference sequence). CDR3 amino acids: CASSVGQGARTEAFF. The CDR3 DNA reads TGTGCCAGTAGCGTCGGACAGGGGGCGAGGACTGAAGCTTTCTTT.

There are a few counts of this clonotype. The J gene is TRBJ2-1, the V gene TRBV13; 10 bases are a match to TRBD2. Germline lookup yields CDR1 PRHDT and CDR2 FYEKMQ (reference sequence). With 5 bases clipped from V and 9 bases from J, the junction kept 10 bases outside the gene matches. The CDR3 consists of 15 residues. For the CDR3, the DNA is TGTGCCAGCAGCGGCCCTAGCGGGAGTGCGGTTGAGCAGTTCTTC. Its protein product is CASSGPSGSAVEQFF. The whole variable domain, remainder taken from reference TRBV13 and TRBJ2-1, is AAGVIQSPRHLIKEKRETATLKCYPIPRHDTVYWYQQGPGQDPQFLISFYEKMQSDKGSIPDRFSAQQFSDYHSELNMSSLELGDSALYFCASSGPSGSAVEQFFGPGTRLTVL.

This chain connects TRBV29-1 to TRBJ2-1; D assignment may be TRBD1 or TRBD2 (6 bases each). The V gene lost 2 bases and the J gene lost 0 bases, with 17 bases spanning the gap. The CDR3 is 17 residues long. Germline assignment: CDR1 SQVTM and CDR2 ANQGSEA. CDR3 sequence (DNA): TGCAGCGTTGAACGTGGGGGGCGAAGAGGCTCCTACAATGAGCAGTTCTTC. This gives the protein CSVERGGRRGSYNEQFF.

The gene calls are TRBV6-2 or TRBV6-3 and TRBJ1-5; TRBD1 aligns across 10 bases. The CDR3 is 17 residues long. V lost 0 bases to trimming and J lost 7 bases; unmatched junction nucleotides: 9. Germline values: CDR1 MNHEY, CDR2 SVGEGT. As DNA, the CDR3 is TGTGCCAGCAGTTACTCTCTGGACAGGGGGTTCCGGCAGCCCCAGCATTTT. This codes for CASSYSLDRGFRQPQHF.

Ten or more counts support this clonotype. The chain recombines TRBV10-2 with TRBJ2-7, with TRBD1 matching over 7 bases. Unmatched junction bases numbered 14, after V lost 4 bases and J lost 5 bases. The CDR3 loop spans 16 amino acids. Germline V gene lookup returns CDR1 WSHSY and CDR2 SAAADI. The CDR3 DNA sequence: TGCGCCAGCAGTGTCTCCCGGGACAGACTTGTGCACGAGCAGTACTTC. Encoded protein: CASSVSRDRLVHEQYF.

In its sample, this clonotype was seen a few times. The CDR3 loop is CASSLSGTRGPQHF. The CDR3 DNA reads as TGTGCCAGCAGTTTGTCAGGGACAAGGGGGCCCCAGCATTTT. The genes are TRBV12-3 or TRBV12-4 and TRBJ1-5; tentative D call: TRBD1 (6 bases). This CDR3 spans 14 amino acids. V was cut by 3 bases and J by 9 bases, with 15 bases left in between.

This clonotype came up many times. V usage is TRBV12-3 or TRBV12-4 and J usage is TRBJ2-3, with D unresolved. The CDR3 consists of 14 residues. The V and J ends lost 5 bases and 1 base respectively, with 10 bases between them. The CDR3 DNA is TGTGCCAGCAGTCCGCGACACCGCACAGATACGCAGTATTTT. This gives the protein CASSPRHRTDTQYF.

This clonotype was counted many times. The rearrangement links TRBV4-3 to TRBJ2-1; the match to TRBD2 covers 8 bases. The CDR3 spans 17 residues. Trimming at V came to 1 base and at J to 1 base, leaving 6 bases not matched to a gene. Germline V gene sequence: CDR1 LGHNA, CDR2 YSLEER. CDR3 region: CASSQGIAGTSYNEQFF. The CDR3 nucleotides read TGCGCCAGCAGCCAAGGCATAGCGGGGACATCCTACAATGAGCAGTTCTTC.

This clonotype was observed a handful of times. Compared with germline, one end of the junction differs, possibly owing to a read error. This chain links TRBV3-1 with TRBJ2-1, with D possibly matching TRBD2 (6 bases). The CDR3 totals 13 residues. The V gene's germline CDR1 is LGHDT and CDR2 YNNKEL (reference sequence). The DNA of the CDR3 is TGTGCCACCAGCGTTCGGGGGTACAATGAGCAGTTCTTC. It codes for CATSVRGYNEQFF.

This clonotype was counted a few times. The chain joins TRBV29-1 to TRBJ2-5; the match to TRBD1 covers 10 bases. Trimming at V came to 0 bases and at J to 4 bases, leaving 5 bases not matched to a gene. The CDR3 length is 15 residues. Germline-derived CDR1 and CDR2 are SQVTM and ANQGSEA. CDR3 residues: CSVEDRGQGVETQYF. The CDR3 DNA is TGCAGCGTTGAAGATCGTGGACAGGGGGTAGAGACCCAGTACTTC. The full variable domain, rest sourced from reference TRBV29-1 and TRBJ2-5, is SAVISQKPSRDICQRGTSLTIQCQVDSQVTMMFWYRQQPGQSLTLIATANQGSEATYESGFVIDKFPISRPNLTFSTLTVSNMSPEDSSIYLCSVEDRGQGVETQYFGPGTRLLVL.

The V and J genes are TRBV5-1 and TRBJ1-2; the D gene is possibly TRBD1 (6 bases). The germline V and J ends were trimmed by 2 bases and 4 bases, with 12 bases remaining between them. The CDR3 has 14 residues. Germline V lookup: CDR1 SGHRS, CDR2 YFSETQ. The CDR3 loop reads CASSFTGASYGYTF. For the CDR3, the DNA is TGCGCCAGCAGCTTTACGGGGGCCAGCTATGGCTACACCTTC. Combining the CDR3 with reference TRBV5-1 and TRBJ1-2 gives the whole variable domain KAGVTQTPRYLIKTRGQQVTLSCSPISGHRSVSWYQQTPGQGLQFLFEYFSETQRNKGNFPGRFSGRQFSNSRSEMNVSTLELGDSALYLCASSFTGASYGYTFGSGTRLTVV.

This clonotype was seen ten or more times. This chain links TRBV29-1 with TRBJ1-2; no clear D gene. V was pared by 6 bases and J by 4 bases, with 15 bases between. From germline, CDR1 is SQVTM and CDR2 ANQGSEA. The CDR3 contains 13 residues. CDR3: CSVRLSLGYGYTF. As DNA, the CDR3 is TGCAGCGTACGACTGAGCCTAGGCTATGGCTACACCTTC. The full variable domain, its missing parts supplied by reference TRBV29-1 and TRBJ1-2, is SAVISQKPSRDICQRGTSLTIQCQVDSQVTMMFWYRQQPGQSLTLIATANQGSEATYESGFVIDKFPISRPNLTFSTLTVSNMSPEDSSIYLCSVRLSLGYGYTFGSGTRLTVV.

The CDR3 reads CASSQGAGAYEQYF. CDR3 nucleotide sequence: TGCGCCAGCAGCCAAGGGGCAGGGGCCTACGAGCAGTACTTC. The V gene is TRBV4-1, the J gene TRBJ2-7; weak D call: TRBD1 (6 bases). Germline loops: CDR1 MGHRA, CDR2 YSYEKL. V lost 1 base and J 2 bases, leaving 9 bases between the germline ends. There are 14 residues in the CDR3.